Sequencing of this T cell receptor beta chain was carried out in a study of neurological immune-mediated disorders. With 0 bases removed from V and 2 bases from J, the gap between germline ends came to 14 bases. CDR1 and CDR2 (germline): MGHDK, SYGVNS. The CDR3 is made up of 17 amino acids. Many counts were recorded for this clonotype. What it binds is unknown. Time point indicated: longitudinal time-point 1 (baseline). The cDNA was generated by 5'RACE with 10-nucleotide random UMIs. MiXCR, run by TCRdb on the 5' RACE reads, gives a single entry per CDR3 protein. The sample has roughly 75,000 distinct CDR3 sequences; roughly 15% are singletons. Findings of the study overall: TCR-beta repertoires seemed private in all groups, with no expanded CDR3 amino acid sequences shared.

V is TRBV25-1 and J is TRBJ2-1; D unresolved. This clonotype was sampled from a female donor with HTLV-1-associated myelopathy (HAM/TSP). The material sequenced was PBMCs. The CDR3 protein is CASSEYTRYRPYNEQFF. As DNA, the CDR3 is TGTGCCAGCAGTGAATATACACGATATAGGCCCTACAATGAGCAGTTCTTC.